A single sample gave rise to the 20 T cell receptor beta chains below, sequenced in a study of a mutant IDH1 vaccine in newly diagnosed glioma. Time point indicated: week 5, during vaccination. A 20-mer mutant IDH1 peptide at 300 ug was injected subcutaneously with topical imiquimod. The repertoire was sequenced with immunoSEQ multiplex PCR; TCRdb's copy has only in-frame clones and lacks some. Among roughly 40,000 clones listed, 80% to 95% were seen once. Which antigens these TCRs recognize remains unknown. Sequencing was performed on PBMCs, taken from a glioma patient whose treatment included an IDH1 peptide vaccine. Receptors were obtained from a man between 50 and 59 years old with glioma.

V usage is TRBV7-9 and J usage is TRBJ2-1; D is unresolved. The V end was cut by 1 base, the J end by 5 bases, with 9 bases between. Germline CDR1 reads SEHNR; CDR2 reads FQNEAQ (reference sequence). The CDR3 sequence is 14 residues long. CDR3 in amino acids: CASSLELNHNEQFF. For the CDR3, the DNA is TGTGCCAGCAGCTTAGAGCTTAACCACAATGAGCAGTTCTTC.

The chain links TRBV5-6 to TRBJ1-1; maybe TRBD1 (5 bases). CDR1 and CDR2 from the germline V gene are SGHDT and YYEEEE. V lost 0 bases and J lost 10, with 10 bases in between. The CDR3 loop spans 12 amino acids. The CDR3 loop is CASSLDGGGAFF. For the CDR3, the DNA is TGTGCCAGCAGCTTGGACGGGGGGGGAGCTTTCTTT.

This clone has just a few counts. The CDR3 spells CASKRTGAPTDTQYF. As DNA, the CDR3 is TGTGCCAGCAAACGAACCGGGGCACCCACAGATACGCAGTATTTT. This chain uses TRBV9 with TRBJ2-3; D may be TRBD1 or TRBD2 (5 bases each). Germline-derived CDR1 and CDR2 are SGDLS and YYNGEE. The ends were cut back, 6 bases at V and 2 bases at J, with 16 bases in the middle. There are 15 residues in the CDR3. Supplemented by reference TRBV9 and TRBJ2-3, the full variable domain reads DSGVTQTPKHLITATGQRVTLRCSPRSGDLSVYWYQQSLDQGLQFLIQYYNGEERAKGNILERFSAQQFPDLHSELNLSSLELGDSALYFCASKRTGAPTDTQYFGPGTRLTVL.

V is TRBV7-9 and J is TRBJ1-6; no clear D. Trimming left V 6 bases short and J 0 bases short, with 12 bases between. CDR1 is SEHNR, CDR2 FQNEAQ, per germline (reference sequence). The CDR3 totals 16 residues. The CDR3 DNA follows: TGTGCCAGCAGGTCAGGACTGAGCTCCTATAATTCACCCCTCCACTTT. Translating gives CASRSGLSSYNSPLHF.

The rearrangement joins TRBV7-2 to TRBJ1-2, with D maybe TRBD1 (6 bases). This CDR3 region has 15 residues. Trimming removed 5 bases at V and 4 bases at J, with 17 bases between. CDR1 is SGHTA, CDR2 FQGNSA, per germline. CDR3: CASSGSRDTGYGYTF. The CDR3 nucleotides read TGTGCCAGCAGCGGTTCTCGGGACACCGGCTATGGCTACACCTTC.

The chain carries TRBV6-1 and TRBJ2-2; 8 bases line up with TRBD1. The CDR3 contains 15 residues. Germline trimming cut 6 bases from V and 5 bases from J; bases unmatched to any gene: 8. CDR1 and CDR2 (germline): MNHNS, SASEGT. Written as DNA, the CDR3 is TGTGCCAGCAGGACCTATACAGGGGGAACCGGGGAGCTGTTTTTT. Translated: CASRTYTGGTGELFF.

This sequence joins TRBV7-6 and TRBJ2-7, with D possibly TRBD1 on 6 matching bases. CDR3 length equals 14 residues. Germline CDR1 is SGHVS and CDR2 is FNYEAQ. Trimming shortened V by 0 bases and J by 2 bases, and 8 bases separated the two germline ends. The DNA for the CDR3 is TGTGCCAGCAGCTTAGCAGGACAGACCTACGAGCAGTACTTC. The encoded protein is CASSLAGQTYEQYF. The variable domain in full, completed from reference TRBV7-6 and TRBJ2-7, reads GAGVSQSPRYKVTKRGQDVALRCDPISGHVSLYWYRQALGQGPEFLTYFNYEAQQDKSGLPNDRFSAERPEGSISTLTIQRTEQRDSAMYRCASSLAGQTYEQYFGPGTRLTVT.

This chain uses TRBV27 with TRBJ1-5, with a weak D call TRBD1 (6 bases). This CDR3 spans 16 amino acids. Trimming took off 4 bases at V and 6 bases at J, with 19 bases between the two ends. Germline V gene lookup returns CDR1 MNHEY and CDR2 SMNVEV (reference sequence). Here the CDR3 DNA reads TGTGCCAGCAGTTCCAATACAGGGCTTAGAGGTCAGCCCCAGCATTTT. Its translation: CASSSNTGLRGQPQHF.

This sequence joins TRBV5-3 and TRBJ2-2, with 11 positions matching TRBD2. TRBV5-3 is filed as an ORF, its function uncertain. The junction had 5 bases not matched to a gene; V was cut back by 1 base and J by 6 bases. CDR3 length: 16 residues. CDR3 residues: CARSLLLAGAAGELFF. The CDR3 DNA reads TGTGCCAGAAGCTTGTTACTAGCGGGGGCGGCCGGGGAGCTGTTTTTT.

CDR3 in DNA: TGTGCCAGCAGCTTCGCCGGGACAGGTATAAACTATGGCTACACCTTC. This translates into CASSFAGTGINYGYTF. The chain couples TRBV5-6 to TRBJ1-2, with 8 positions matching TRBD1. The V gene's germline CDR1 is SGHDT and CDR2 YYEEEE. J was trimmed by 2 bases and V by 2 bases; bases with no gene match: 8. The CDR3 runs 16 residues.

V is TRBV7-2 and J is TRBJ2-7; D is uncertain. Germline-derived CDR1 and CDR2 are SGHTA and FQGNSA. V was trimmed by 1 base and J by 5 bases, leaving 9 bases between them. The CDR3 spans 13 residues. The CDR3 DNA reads TGTGCCAGCAGCTTAGTGCGGACCCACGAGCAGTACTTC. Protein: CASSLVRTHEQYF.

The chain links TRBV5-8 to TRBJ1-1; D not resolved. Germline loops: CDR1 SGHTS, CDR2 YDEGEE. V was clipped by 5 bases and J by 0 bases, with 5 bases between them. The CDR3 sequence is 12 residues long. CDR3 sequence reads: CASSWVNTEAFF. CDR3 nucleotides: TGTGCCAGCAGTTGGGTGAACACTGAAGCTTTCTTT.

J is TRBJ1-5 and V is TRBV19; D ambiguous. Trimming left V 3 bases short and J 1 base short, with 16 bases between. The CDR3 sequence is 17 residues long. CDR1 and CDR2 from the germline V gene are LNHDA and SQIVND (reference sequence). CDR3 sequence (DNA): TGTGCCAGTAGTATCGGTACCGGGAGAAGGAGCAATCAGCCCCAGCATTTT. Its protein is CASSIGTGRRSNQPQHF.

The CDR3 DNA sequence: TGTGCCAGCAGCTTAGTCGGTGCGGGCTTCTACAATGAGCAGTTCTTC. Amino acids: CASSLVGAGFYNEQFF. This chain connects TRBV11-3 to TRBJ2-1; a possible D gene is TRBD2 (5 bases). Germline V CDR1 and CDR2: SGHNT, YENEEA. This CDR3 spans 16 amino acids. Trimming shortened V by 1 base and J by 3 bases, and 13 bases separated the two germline ends.

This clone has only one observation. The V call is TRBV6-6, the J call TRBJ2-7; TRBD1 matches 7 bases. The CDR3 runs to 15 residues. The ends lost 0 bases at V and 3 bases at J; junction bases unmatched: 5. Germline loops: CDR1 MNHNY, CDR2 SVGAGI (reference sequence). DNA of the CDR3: TGTGCCAGCAGTTACTCTCCGACAGGGCACTACGAGCAGTACTTC. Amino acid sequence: CASSYSPTGHYEQYF.

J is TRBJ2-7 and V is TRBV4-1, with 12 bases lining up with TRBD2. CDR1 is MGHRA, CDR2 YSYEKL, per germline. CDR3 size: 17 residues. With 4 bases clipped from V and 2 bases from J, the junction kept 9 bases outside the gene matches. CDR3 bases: TGCGCCAGCAGCCTAATTCTCACTAGCGGGGGGACCTACGAGCAGTACTTC. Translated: CASSLILTSGGTYEQYF.

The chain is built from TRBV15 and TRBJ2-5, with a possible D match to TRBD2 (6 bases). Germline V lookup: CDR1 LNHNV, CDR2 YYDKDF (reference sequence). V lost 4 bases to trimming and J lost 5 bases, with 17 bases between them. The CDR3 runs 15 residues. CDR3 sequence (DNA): TGTGCCACCAGCACGAGCGGACGGGGACTTGAGACCCAGTACTTC. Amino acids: CATSTSGRGLETQYF.

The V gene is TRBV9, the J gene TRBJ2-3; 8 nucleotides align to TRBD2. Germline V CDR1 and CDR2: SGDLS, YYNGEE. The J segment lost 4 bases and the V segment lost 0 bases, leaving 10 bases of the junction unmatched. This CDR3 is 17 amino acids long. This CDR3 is CASSVDERGRTSDTQYF. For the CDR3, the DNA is TGTGCCAGCAGCGTAGATGAGCGGGGGAGAACCTCAGATACGCAGTATTTT. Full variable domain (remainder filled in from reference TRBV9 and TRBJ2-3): DSGVTQTPKHLITATGQRVTLRCSPRSGDLSVYWYQQSLDQGLQFLIQYYNGEERAKGNILERFSAQQFPDLHSELNLSSLELGDSALYFCASSVDERGRTSDTQYFGPGTRLTVL.

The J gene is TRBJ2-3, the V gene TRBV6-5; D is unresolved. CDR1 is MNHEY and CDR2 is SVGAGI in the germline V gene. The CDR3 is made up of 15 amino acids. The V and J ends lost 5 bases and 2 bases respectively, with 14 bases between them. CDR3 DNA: TGTGCCAGCAGTACCCCGGGTCGGAACACAGATACGCAGTATTTT. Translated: CASSTPGRNTDTQYF.

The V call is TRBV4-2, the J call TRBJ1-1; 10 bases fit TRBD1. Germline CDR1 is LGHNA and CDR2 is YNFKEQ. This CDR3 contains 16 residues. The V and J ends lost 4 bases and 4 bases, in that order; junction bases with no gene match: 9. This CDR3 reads CASSRHPGQGTTEAFF. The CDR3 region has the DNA TGTGCCAGCAGCCGCCACCCGGGACAGGGGACCACTGAAGCTTTCTTT.